This T cell receptor beta chain was captured in a study of T cell repertoires in cytomegalovirus infection. In the study overall: An indication of both CMV infection and matching HLA type came from public TCR beta signatures.

Each CDR3 protein is one row after TCRdb ran MiXCR on the reads. The table includes around 55,000 distinct CDR3 sequences, over 15% detected once. Study-wide points: Summed public TCR beta family frequency identified CMV carriers bearing the relevant HLA. Predominance within the ex vivo response was attributable to HLA-C-restricted CMV-specific TCR beta clonotypes.

This clonotype has only a few counts. The target antigen is unknown. The sequence was collected from a human donor in good health (CMV status not recorded). Some clones in this sample may be carry-over from other donors' samples. The sequencing here drew on CD8+ T cells from cultured PBMCs, taken from culture after CMV antigen stimulation.

CDR3 residues: CASSLSGTEAFF. DNA for the CDR3: TGTGCCAGCAGCTTATCGGGGACTGAAGCTTTCTTT. The rearrangement joins TRBV7-6 to TRBJ1-1; D is unclear. Germline V lookup: CDR1 SGHVS, CDR2 FNYEAQ. This CDR3 is built from 12 residues. The V end was cut by 2 bases, the J end by 5 bases, with 6 bases between. Using reference TRBV7-6 and TRBJ1-1 for the parts outside the CDR3, the full variable domain is GAGVSQSPRYKVTKRGQDVALRCDPISGHVSLYWYRQALGQGPEFLTYFNYEAQQDKSGLPNDRFSAERPEGSISTLTIQRTEQRDSAMYRCASSLSGTEAFFGQGTRLTVV.